This record covers a single TCR beta chain. As originally analysed: Reference gene primers were amplified, and this amplification served to estimate nucleated cell counts. Generated by immunoSEQ multiplex PCR, the TCRdb table keeps only in-frame clones and is missing some. V and J calls and clone size are given by that table; D and trimming were obtained from the DNA. Of a few hundred thousand clones in the sample, just under 90% are singletons; the top ten hold around 10%. There are 13 residues in the CDR3. V lost 3 bases to trimming and J lost 6 bases; unmatched junction nucleotides: 1. Germline V gene data show CDR1 as SEHNR and CDR2 as FQNEAQ (reference sequence). The sample originates from a study of blood T cell repertoires in COVID-19. Study as a whole: Both acute and convalescent COVID-19 samples were obtained from the United States, Italy and Spain. Nucleic acid was either cDNA or gDNA, and it came from T cells, B-cell-depleted T cells, or PBMCs.

During active infection, Seattle patients enrolled and were then monitored through disease. The receptor comes from a young woman with COVID-19, enrolled during active disease. What was sequenced was peripheral blood. The chain carries TRBV7-9 and TRBJ2-3; TRBD2 agrees at 9 bases. CDR3 bases: TGTGCCAGCAGCTTCACTAGCGGGGATACGCAGTATTTT. Translated, it gives CASSFTSGDTQYF.